This TCR beta chain was sequenced in a study of blood T cell repertoires in COVID-19. Libraries were prepared by immunoSEQ multiplex PCR; TCRdb keeps only in-frame clonotypes and omits some of them. The table includes some 370,000 clones, about 87% detected once. This clone was observed once. Germline V gene sequence: CDR1 MDHEN, CDR2 SYDVKM. V shed 5 bases, J shed 3 bases, and the junction held 12 bases outside the gene matches. The CDR3 is 17 amino acids. The clonotype originates from a woman aged 25 to 45 with COVID-19, enrolled during active disease. Sequencing input: peripheral blood. The chain has TRBV28 and TRBJ2-7, with 11 bases that match TRBD1. As DNA, the CDR3 is TGTGCCAGCAGTCCTTGGACAGGGGGCTCTGATAACTACGAGCAGTACTTC. Its protein product is CASSPWTGGSDNYEQYF.